The 20 T cell receptor beta chains below were found in one sample sequenced in a study of OX40 agonist ivuxolimab in advanced cancers. Library preparation was by the immunoSEQ multiplex PCR assay. TCRdb took over this immuneACCESS table, retaining in-frame rearrangements with V and J assigned. Such tables are incomplete; in checked studies, under half of the missing clones stem from an unresolved V gene, and the remainder is unexplained. The sample yields around 18,000 clones; 90% were counted once. The ten largest account for approximately 49% of the sample. The sample consisted of CD4+ or CD8+ T cells sorted from blood, taken in a trial of the OX40 agonist ivuxolimab. These receptors were collected from an adult with an advanced solid tumor such as melanoma, head and neck, liver or kidney cancer.

This chain uses TRBV9 with TRBJ2-7, with TRBD1 matching over 7 bases. There are 14 residues in the CDR3. Germline assignment: CDR1 SGDLS and CDR2 YYNGEE. The V segment lost 4 bases and the J segment 3 bases; nucleotides outside the gene matches: 7. The CDR3 nucleotides read TGTGCCAGCAGCCTAGGGACAGAGAACTACGAGCAGTACTTC. This sequence encodes CASSLGTENYEQYF.

This sequence joins TRBV7-8 and TRBJ1-5; D possibly corresponds to TRBD1 (5 bases). This CDR3 region has 15 residues. Germline values: CDR1 SGHVS, CDR2 FQNEAQ. V dropped 2 bases and J dropped 2 bases, with 10 bases sitting between them. CDR3 nucleotides: TGTGCCAGCAGCTTACCCGGGACGGGCAATCAGCCCCAGCATTTT. Residues: CASSLPGTGNQPQHF. Based on the CDR3 plus reference TRBV7-8 and TRBJ1-5, the full variable domain is GAGVSQSPRYKVAKRGQDVALRCDPISGHVSLFWYQQALGQGPEFLTYFQNEAQLDKSGLPSDRFFAERPEGSVSTLKIQRTQQEDSAVYLCASSLPGTGNQPQHFGDGTRLSIL.

This chain links TRBV4-2 with TRBJ2-7; 11 positions match TRBD2. V lost 1 base and J lost 2; bases outside the gene matches: 1. Germline V gene data show CDR1 as LGHNA and CDR2 as YNFKEQ. This CDR3 comprises 15 residues. The CDR3 coding sequence is TGTGCCAGCAGCCAAGGACTAGCGGGAACCTACGAGCAGTACTTC. As protein: CASSQGLAGTYEQYF.

This clone qualifies as medium-sized. The chain links TRBV11-1 to TRBJ2-5, with 7 bases identical to TRBD1. Per germline, CDR1 SGHAT and CDR2 FQDESV (reference sequence). CDR3 length: 16 amino acids. With V trimmed by 3 bases and J by 5 bases, 12 bases remained unmatched. The CDR3: CASSLYSTGIVETQYF. DNA of the CDR3: TGTGCCAGCAGCTTGTACTCGACAGGGATCGTGGAGACCCAGTACTTC.

This clone has a single count. The V and J genes are TRBV2 and TRBJ2-7, with TRBD2 identical over 10 bases. Germline values: CDR1 SNHLY, CDR2 FYNNEI. The junction had 7 bases not matched to a gene; V was cut back by 4 bases and J by 7 bases. The CDR3 loop spans 14 amino acids. The CDR3 region is CASSAASGSWEQYF. The CDR3 DNA reads as TGTGCCAGCAGTGCCGCTAGCGGGAGTTGGGAGCAGTACTTC.

The chain carries TRBV11-3 and TRBJ2-2, with D perhaps TRBD1 or TRBD2 (6 bases each). CDR3 length equals 14 residues. Looked up from germline, CDR1 is SGHNT and CDR2 is YENEEA. V lost 7 bases to trimming and J lost 7 bases, with 16 bases between them. The chain's CDR3 is CASTIGGLGGELFF. The CDR3 nucleotides are TGTGCCAGCACCATAGGGGGGCTGGGCGGGGAGCTGTTTTTT.

The chain joins TRBV11-2 to TRBJ2-7; TRBD1 agrees at 7 bases. The CDR3 loop spans 14 amino acids. The V gene's germline CDR1 is SGHAT and CDR2 FQNNGV. V was pared by 4 bases and J by 4 bases, with 7 bases of the junction left unmatched. CDR3 sequence reads: CASSWRDRAYEQYF. In DNA form, the CDR3 reads TGTGCCAGCAGCTGGCGAGACAGGGCGTACGAGCAGTACTTC.

The chain carries TRBV5-6 and TRBJ2-2, with D perhaps TRBD1 (5 bases). The V end was cut by 0 bases, the J end by 8 bases, with 11 bases between. CDR3 length equals 14 residues. The germline gives CDR1 SGHDT, CDR2 YYEEEE. The CDR3 region is CASSLEGWAGELFF. The CDR3 nucleotides read TGTGCCAGCAGCTTGGAGGGGTGGGCTGGGGAGCTGTTTTTT.

The chain is built from TRBV7-3 and TRBJ2-1, with a tentative D call TRBD2 (5 bases). The CDR3 is made up of 12 amino acids. In germline, CDR1 is SGHTA, CDR2 FQGTGA. V was trimmed by 2 bases and J by 10 bases, leaving 9 bases between them. The CDR3 here is CASSLPGNEQFF. CDR3 bases: TGTGCCAGCAGCTTACCGGGGAACGAGCAGTTCTTC.

The genes are TRBV29-1 and TRBJ1-2; D remains unclear. Germline assignment: CDR1 SQVTM and CDR2 ANQGSEA. The CDR3 is made up of 12 amino acids. DNA of the CDR3: TGCGGAGGCGGGGAACCCTCCCCCGGCTACACCTTC. Translated, it gives CGGGEPSPGYTF.

This clone was recorded only once. The gene calls are TRBV6-5 and TRBJ2-1, with 9 bases lining up with TRBD1. This CDR3 has 15 residues. V was clipped by 5 bases and J by 2 bases; unmatched bases: 4. Germline-derived CDR1 and CDR2 are MNHEY and SVGAGI. DNA of the CDR3: TGTGCCAGCAGTAAACGACAGGGGGCCTACAATGAGCAGTTCTTC. Protein: CASSKRQGAYNEQFF.

A few counts support this clone. The V and J genes are TRBV6-5 and TRBJ1-4; no definite D call. From germline, CDR1 is MNHEY and CDR2 SVGAGI. The V end lost 2 bases, the J end lost 10 bases, and 11 bases lay between the germline ends. The CDR3 consists of 13 residues. This CDR3 is CASSYTSGGKLFF. CDR3 bases: TGTGCCAGCAGTTACACCTCGGGCGGAAAACTGTTTTTT.

The chain joins TRBV6-1 to TRBJ2-1; the D gene is possibly TRBD2 (5 bases). The CDR3 consists of 12 residues. The germline V gene encodes CDR1 MNHNS and CDR2 SASEGT. The V and J ends lost 8 bases and 7 bases respectively, with 12 bases between them. Here the CDR3 DNA reads TGTGCCAGCCGGCCACTAGGGAATGAGCAGTTCTTC. Translating gives CASRPLGNEQFF.

The CDR3 bases are TGTGCCTGGGACTTAGGACAGATCAGCACAGATACGCAGTATTTT. This encodes CAWDLGQISTDTQYF. The chain employs TRBV30 and TRBJ2-3, with D perhaps matching TRBD1 (6 bases). CDR3 size: 15 residues. Looked up from germline, CDR1 is GTSNPN and CDR2 is SVGIG (reference sequence). Trimming removed 5 bases at V and 0 bases at J, with 15 bases between.

This sequence joins TRBV18 and TRBJ2-7; 8 positions match TRBD1. V shed 2 bases and J 0 bases; nucleotides not matched to a gene: 6. CDR1 is KGHSH and CDR2 is LQKENI in the germline V gene. The CDR3 spans 16 residues. The CDR3 DNA sequence: TGTGCCAGCTCACCAACAGACAGGGGAAGCTCCTACGAGCAGTACTTC. It specifies CASSPTDRGSSYEQYF.

The chain employs TRBV5-1 and TRBJ2-5, with 9 nucleotides matching TRBD2. The CDR3 length is 14 residues. The trim removed 4 bases at V and 5 bases at J, leaving 6 bases unmatched. Germline CDR1 SGHRS, CDR2 YFSETQ. CDR3 sequence reads: CASSPLAGGETQYF. The CDR3 nucleotides read TGCGCCAGCAGCCCCTTGGCGGGAGGGGAGACCCAGTACTTC.

This clone is medium-sized within its sample. The chain employs TRBV7-9 and TRBJ1-1; 7 nucleotides line up with TRBD1. This CDR3 region has 14 residues. V shed 5 bases, J shed 4 bases, and the junction held 7 bases outside the gene matches. The germline gives CDR1 SEHNR, CDR2 FQNEAQ (reference sequence). CDR3 coding DNA: TGTGCCAGCAGCCCGACAGGGAGGAGCACTGAAGCTTTCTTT. Translation: CASSPTGRSTEAFF.

The V gene is TRBV7-8, the J gene TRBJ2-7; D perhaps matches TRBD1 (6 bases). Germline CDR1 is SGHVS and CDR2 is FQNEAQ. V was cut by 2 bases and J by 3 bases, with 11 bases left in between. The CDR3 spans 14 residues. CDR3 protein: CASSLWDTNYEQYF. The CDR3 DNA is TGTGCCAGCAGCTTATGGGACACGAACTACGAGCAGTACTTC.

The chain has TRBV7-8 and TRBJ2-7; tentative D call: TRBD1 (5 bases). Germline CDR1 reads SGHVS; CDR2 reads FQNEAQ. V was cut by 1 base and J by 0 bases, with 13 bases left in between. CDR3 length equals 16 residues. CDR3 nucleotide sequence: TGTGCCAGCAGCTTAGTGGCGGCAGGGTCCTCCTACGAGCAGTACTTC. This translates into CASSLVAAGSSYEQYF.

The rearrangement links TRBV7-6 to TRBJ2-1; D call uncertain. The V end lost 3 bases, the J end lost 6 bases, and 12 bases lay between the germline ends. This CDR3 is 14 amino acids long. Germline values: CDR1 SGHVS, CDR2 FNYEAQ. The CDR3: CASSFSLMSNEQFF. The CDR3 region has the DNA TGTGCCAGCAGCTTTTCCCTAATGTCCAATGAGCAGTTCTTC.